The clone carrying this T cell receptor beta chain came up many times. What it binds is unknown. This sample was included in a study of read filtering for tumor transcriptome and immune sequencing. Study information: Whole-transcriptome libraries were prepared after DNase treatment.

Findings and limits, study-wide: The CD138-negative fraction was mixed bone marrow immune cells, not pure T cells. IR-seq captured clonotypes deeper and more reliably than RNA-seq. Correlation between methods rose after single-read clonotypes were removed.

V lost 0 bases and J 4 bases, leaving 9 bases between the germline ends. This CDR3 is 14 amino acids long. Germline V lookup: CDR1 SGHRS, CDR2 YFSETQ. Molecular barcoded adaptors covering alpha/delta and beta/gamma chains were used on roughly 370 ng RNA. TCRdb re-analysed the reads in MiXCR, keeping a single row per CDR3 protein. The sample includes around 50,000 distinct CDR3 sequences, 20% to 25% of them seen just once. The receptor was isolated from a donor aged 40 or over with multiple myeloma. This chain joins TRBV5-1 and TRBJ2-3; possibly TRBD1 or TRBD2 for D (5 bases each). Sequenced material: a population of CD138-negative cells sorted from bone marrow. CDR3 protein: CASSLVQGPDTQYF. Here the CDR3 DNA reads TGCGCCAGCAGCTTGGTTCAGGGACCAGATACGCAGTATTTT.